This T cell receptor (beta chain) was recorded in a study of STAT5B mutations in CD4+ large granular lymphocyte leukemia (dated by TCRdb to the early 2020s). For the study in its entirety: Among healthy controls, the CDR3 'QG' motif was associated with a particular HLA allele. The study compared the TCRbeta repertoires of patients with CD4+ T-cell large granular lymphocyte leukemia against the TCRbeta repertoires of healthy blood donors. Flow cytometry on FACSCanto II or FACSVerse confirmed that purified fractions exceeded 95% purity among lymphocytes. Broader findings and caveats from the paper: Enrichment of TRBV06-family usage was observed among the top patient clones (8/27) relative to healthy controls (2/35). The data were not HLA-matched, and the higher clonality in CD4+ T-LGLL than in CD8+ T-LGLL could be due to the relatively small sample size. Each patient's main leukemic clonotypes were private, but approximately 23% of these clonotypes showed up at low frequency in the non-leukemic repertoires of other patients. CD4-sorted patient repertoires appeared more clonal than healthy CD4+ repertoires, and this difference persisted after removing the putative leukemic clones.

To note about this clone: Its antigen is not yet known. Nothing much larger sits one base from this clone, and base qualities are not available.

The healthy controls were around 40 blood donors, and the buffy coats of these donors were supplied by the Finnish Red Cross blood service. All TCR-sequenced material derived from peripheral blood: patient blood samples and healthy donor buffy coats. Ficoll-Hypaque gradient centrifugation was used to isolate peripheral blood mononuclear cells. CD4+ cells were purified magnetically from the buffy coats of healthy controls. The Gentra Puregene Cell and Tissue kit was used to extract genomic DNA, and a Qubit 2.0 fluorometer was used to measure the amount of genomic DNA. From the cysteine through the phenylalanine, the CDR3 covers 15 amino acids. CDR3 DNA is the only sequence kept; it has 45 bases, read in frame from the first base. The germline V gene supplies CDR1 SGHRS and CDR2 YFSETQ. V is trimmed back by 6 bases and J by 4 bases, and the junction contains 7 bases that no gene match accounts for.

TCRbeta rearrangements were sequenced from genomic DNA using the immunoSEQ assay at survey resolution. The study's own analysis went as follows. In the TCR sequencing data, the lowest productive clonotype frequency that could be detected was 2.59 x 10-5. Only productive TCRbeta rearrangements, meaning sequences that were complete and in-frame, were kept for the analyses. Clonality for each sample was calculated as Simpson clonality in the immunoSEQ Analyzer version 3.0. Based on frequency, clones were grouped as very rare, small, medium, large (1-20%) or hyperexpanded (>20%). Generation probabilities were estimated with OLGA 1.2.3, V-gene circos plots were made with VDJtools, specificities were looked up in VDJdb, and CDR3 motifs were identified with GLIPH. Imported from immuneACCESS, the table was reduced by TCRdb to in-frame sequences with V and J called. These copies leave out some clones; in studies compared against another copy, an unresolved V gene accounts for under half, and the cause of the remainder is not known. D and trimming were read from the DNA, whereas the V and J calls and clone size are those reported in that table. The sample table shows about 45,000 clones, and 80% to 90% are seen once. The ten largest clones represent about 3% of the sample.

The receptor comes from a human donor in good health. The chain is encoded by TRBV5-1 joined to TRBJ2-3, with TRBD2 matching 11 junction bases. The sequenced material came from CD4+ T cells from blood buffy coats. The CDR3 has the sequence CASTPTSGISDTQYF. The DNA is TGCGCCAGCACGCCGACTAGCGGGATCTCAGATACGCAGTATTTT.